What follows are 5 T cell receptor beta chains derived from one specimen sequenced in a study of blood T cells in healthy people across ages. Primed by a sample-barcoded 5' primer and a J-beta primer mix, a second PCR proceeded for about 7 to 12 cycles. TCRdb independently ran MiXCR on the 5' RACE reads; one entry per CDR3 protein. The sample consists of about 1.7 million distinct CDR3 sequences, 28% of them appearing once. The sequenced material came from blood. The receptors were sampled from a woman aged 30 to 39 in good health.

This clonotype has a single count. The rearrangement links TRBV14 to TRBJ2-3; 9 nucleotides align to TRBD2. Trimming cost V 4 bases and J 4 bases; bases outside gene matches: 6. The CDR3 totals 15 residues. CDR1 is SGHDN, CDR2 FVKESK, per germline. Here the CDR3 DNA reads TGTGCCAGCAGCCTGGCTAGCGGGGTAGCAGATACGCAGTATTTT. Translation: CASSLASGVADTQYF.

This clonotype occurred a few times. The chain joins TRBV2 to TRBJ2-1; 7 nucleotides align to TRBD2. Germline assignment: CDR1 SNHLY and CDR2 FYNNEI. Trimming removed 7 bases from V and 7 bases from J; junction bases left unmatched: 13. CDR3 length equals 15 residues. DNA of the CDR3: TGTGCCAGCACCAACCTTCTAGCGGCCTTAAATGAGCAGTTCTTC. Residues: CASTNLLAALNEQFF.

The sample holds a few counts of this clonotype. The J gene is TRBJ1-2, the V gene TRBV10-3; possibly TRBD1 for D (5 bases). The germline CDR1 and CDR2 sequences are ENHRY and SYGVKD. This CDR3 spans 14 amino acids. The V and J ends lost 6 bases and 4 bases respectively, with 15 bases between them. The CDR3 DNA is TGTGCCATCAGGACTGCGGGGACGGGCTATGGCTACACCTTC. Translation: CAIRTAGTGYGYTF.

This clonotype was recorded a few times. CDR3 bases: TGTGCCAGCAGTCCCCAACGGGGGGGCCGGAATGAGCAGTTCTTC. This encodes CASSPQRGGRNEQFF. The chain joins TRBV12-3 or TRBV12-4 to TRBJ2-1, with 8 bases aligning to TRBD2. The ends lost 5 bases at V and 7 bases at J; junction bases unmatched: 10. The CDR3 spans 15 residues.

The V gene is TRBV27, the J gene TRBJ1-4, with 10 positions matching TRBD1. J was trimmed by 5 bases and V by 6 bases; bases with no gene match: 15. CDR3 length: 18 residues. Germline values: CDR1 MNHEY, CDR2 SMNVEV (reference sequence). The CDR3 loop is CASRLGGGTGVANEKLFF. The CDR3 nucleotides are TGTGCCAGCAGATTAGGAGGGGGGACAGGGGTGGCGAATGAAAAACTGTTTTTT.